This T cell receptor (beta chain) was identified in a study of cytomegalovirus exposure and HLA in healthy donors. As for the study in general: Among the approximately 400 genotyped donors, approximately 80% were placed in the Caucasian-associated ancestry cluster. Study-wide findings and caveats: The investigators catalogued some 150 TCR beta chains as cytomegalovirus-associated. As a later analysis showed, a missense DCLRE1C variant was linked to trimming of TCR beta V- and J-genes.

Each donor's status was that of a healthy bone marrow donor. This clone was seen just once. Antigen unknown. In germline, CDR1 is SGHNT, CDR2 YYREEE (reference sequence). Trimming removed 5 bases from V and 4 bases from J; junction bases left unmatched: 6. This CDR3 is built from 14 residues. The PCR employed 60 Vbeta primers together with 13 Jbeta primers. Assay used: immunoSEQ multiplex PCR; TCRdb lists only in-frame clones, some missing. The data contain about 200,000 clones, around 77% of them singletons. The V call is TRBV5-4, the J call TRBJ1-2; 9 positions agree with TRBD1. The receptor was derived from a woman younger than 45 in good health and CMV-seronegative. The sequenced material came from PBMCs. CDR3 bases: TGTGCCAGCAGTTCCGGGACAGGGTTCTATGGCTACACCTTC. Translated, it gives CASSSGTGFYGYTF.